One T cell receptor beta chain is described in this entry. The antigen remains unidentified. This entry comes from a study of OX40 agonist ivuxolimab in advanced cancers. Across the whole study: There were three patients with partial responses, one having hepatocellular carcinoma and two cutaneous melanoma.

Overall study findings and caveats: At 0.1 to 3.0 mg/kg, clonal expansion of CD4+ and CD8+ blood T cells had occurred by week 6.

This table comes from immunoSEQ multiplex PCR, and its TCRdb copy is limited to in-frame clones, with some not included. The table includes over 9,000 clones, 66% detected once. Germline V gives CDR1 KGHSH, CDR2 LQKENI. The CDR3 contains 15 residues. Trimming removed 3 bases at V and 4 bases at J, with 10 bases between. The chain uses TRBV18 and TRBJ2-6, with D possibly TRBD1 on 6 matching bases. Sequenced material: CD4+ or CD8+ T cells sorted from blood, taken in a trial of the OX40 agonist ivuxolimab. The clonotype was recovered from an adult with an advanced solid tumor such as melanoma, head and neck, liver or kidney cancer. The CDR3 sequence: CASSPQGQGANVLTF. The DNA of the CDR3 is TGTGCCAGCTCACCCCAGGGGCAAGGGGCCAACGTCCTGACTTTC.